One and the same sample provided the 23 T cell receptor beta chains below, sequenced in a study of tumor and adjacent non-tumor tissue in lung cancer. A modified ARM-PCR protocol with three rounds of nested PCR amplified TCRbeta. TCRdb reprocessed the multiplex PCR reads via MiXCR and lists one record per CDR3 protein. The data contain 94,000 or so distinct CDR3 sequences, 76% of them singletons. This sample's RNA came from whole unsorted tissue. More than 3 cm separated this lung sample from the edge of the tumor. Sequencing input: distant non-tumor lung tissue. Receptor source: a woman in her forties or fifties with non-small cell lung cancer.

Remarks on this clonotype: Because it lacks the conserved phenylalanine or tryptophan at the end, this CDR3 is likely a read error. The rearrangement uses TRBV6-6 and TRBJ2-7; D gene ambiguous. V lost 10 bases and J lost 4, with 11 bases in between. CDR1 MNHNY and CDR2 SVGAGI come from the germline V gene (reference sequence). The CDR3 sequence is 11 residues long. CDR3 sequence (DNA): TGTGCCATCATGGAAAATTACGAGCAGTACATC. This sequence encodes CAIMENYEQYI.

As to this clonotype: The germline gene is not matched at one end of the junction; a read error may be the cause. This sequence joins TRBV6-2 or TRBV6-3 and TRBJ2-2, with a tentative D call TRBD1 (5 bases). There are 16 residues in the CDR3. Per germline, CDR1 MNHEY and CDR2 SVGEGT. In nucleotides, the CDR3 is TGTCCCAGCAGTCACCCTGGACACAGGCTAACCGGGGAGCTGTTTTTT. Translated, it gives CPSSHPGHRLTGELFF.

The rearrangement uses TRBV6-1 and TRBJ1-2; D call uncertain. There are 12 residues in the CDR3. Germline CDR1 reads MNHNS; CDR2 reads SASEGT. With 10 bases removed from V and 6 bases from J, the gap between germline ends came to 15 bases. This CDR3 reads CAIRRASHGYTF. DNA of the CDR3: TGTGCCATCAGGCGAGCAAGCCATGGCTACACCTTC.

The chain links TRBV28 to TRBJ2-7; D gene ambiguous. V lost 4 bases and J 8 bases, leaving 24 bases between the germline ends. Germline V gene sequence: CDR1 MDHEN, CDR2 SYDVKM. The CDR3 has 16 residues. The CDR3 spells CASSSLDGTDQNKQYF. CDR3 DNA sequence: TGTGCCAGCAGTTCCCTTGACGGAACTGATCAGAACAAGCAGTACTTC.

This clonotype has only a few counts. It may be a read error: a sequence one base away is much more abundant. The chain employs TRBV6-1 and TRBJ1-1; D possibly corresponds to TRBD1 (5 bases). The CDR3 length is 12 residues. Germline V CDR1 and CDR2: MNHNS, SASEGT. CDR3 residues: CVSSATGVEAFF. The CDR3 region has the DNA TGTGTCAGCAGTGCCACAGGCGTAGAAGCTTTCTTT.

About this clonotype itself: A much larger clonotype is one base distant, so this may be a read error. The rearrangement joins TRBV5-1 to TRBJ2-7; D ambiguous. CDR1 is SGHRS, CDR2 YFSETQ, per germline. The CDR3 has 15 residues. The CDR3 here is CAGSPNLFNTYEQYF. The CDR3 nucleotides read TGCGCCGGCAGCCCGAACCTATTCAACACCTACGAGCAGTACTTC.

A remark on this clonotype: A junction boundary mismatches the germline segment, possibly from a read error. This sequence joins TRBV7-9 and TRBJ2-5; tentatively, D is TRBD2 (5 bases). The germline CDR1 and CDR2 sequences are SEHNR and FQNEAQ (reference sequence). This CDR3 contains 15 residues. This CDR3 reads CACSLSTRAPETQYF. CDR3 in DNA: TGTGCCTGCAGCTTGTCTACTAGGGCCCCAGAGACCCAGTACTTC.

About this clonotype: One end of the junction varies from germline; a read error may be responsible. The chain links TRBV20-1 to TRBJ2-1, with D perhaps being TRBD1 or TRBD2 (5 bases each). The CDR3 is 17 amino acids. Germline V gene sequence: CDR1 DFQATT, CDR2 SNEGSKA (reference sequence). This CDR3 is CSTRTGGSSRKGRRQFF. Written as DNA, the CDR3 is TGCAGTACTAGAACTGGGGGTAGTTCGCGGAAGGGCCGGAGGCAGTTCTTC.

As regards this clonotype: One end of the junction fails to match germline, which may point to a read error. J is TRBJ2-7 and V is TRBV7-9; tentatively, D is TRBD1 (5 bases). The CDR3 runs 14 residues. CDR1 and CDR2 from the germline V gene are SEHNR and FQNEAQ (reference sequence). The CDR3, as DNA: TGTGCCAGCAGCTTAAGGACATCACTCTACGGGCAGTACTTC. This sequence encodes CASSLRTSLYGQYF.

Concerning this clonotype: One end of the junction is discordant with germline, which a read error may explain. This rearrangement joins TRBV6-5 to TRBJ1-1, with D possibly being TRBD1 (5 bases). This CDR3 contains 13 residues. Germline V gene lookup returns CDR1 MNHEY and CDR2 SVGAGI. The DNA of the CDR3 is TGTACCAGCAGTATGACCTCAGGGTCGTGGGCTTTCTTT. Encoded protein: CTSSMTSGSWAFF.

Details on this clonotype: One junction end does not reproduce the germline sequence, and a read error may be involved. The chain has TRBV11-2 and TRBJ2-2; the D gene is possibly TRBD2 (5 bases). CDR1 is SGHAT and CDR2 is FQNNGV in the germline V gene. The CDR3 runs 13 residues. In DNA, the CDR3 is TGTGCCAACAGCTCCGAGAACACCGGGGAGCTATTTTTT. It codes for CANSSENTGELFF.

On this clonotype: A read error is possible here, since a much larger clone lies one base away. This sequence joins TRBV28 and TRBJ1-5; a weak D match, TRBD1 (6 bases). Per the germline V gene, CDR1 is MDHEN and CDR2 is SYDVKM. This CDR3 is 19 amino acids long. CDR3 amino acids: CASSFILSGTPYSNQPHHF. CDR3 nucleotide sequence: TGTGCCAGCAGTTTTATTCTCTCCGGGACACCATATAGCAATCAGCCCCATCATTTT.

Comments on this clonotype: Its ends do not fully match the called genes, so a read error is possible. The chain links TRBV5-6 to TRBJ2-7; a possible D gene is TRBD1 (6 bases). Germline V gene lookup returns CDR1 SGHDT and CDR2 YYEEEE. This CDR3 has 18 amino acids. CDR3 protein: CASSSSGTGTPASYERYF. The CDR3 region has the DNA TGTGCCAGCAGCTCATCCGGAACAGGGACGCCAGCGTCCTACGAGCGGTACTTC.

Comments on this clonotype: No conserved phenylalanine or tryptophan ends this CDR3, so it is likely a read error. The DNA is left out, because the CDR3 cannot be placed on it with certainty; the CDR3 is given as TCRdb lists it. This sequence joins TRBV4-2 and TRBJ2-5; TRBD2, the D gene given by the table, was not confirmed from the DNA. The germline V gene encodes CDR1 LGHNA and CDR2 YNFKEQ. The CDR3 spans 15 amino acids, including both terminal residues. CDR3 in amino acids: CASSQNREGQEAQYS.

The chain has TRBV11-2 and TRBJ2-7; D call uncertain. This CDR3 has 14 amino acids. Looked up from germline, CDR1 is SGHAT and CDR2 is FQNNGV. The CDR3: CDGSLMDTAYEQYF. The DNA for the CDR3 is TGTGACGGCAGCCTGATGGATACTGCCTACGAGCAGTACTTC.

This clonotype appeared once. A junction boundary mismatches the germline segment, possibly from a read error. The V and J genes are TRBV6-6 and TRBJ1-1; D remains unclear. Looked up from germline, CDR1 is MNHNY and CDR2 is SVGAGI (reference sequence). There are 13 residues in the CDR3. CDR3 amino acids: CASSYFENTEASF. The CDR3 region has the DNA TGTGCCAGCAGTTACTTTGAGAACACTGAAGCTTCCTTT.

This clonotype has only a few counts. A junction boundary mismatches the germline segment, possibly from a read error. The CDR3 nucleotides are TGTACCAGCAGCGAATCAGGGAGATGGATATACGAGCAGTACTTC. Translation gives CTSSESGRWIYEQYF. The rearrangement joins TRBV5-1 to TRBJ2-7, with D perhaps given as TRBD1 or TRBD2 (5 bases each). The CDR3 loop spans 15 amino acids. From germline, CDR1 is SGHRS and CDR2 YFSETQ.

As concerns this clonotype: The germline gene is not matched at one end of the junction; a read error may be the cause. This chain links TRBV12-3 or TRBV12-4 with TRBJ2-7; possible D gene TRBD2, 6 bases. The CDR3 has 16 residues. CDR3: CASSLRLGRGRHEQYF. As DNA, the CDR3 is TGTGCCAGCAGTTTAAGGCTTGGGAGAGGGAGGCACGAGCAGTACTTT.

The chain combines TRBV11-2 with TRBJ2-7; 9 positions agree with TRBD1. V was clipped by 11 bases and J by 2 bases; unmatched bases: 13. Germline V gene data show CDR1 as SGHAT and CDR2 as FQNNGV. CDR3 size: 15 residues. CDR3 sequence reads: CAGGAGTGRTYEQYF. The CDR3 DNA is TGTGCCGGCGGCGCCGGGACAGGGCGCACCTACGAGCAGTACTTC.

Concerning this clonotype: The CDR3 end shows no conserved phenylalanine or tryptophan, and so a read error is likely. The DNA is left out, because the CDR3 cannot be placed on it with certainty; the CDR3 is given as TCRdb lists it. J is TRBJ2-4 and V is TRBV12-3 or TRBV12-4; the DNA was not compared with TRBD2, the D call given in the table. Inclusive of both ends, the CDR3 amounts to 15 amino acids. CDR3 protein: CASSLGAVDCVPIYL.

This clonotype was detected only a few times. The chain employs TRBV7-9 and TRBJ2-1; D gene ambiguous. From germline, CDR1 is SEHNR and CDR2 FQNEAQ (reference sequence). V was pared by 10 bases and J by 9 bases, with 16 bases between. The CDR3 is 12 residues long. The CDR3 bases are TGTGCCAAAGAGTCAGAATCGAGTGAGCAGTTCTTC. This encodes CAKESESSEQFF.

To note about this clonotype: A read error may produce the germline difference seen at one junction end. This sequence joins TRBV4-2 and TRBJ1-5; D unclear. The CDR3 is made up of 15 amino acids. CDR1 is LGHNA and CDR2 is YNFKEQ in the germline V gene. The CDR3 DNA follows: TGTGCCAACAGCCAAGACCTTACTAGCAGTCAGCCCCAGCATTTT. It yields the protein CANSQDLTSSQPQHF.

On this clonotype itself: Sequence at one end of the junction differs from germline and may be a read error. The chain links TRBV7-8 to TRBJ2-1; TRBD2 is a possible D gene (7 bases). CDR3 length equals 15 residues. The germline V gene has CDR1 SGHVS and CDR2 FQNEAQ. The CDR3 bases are TGTGCCGGCAGCTTAGAATGGACTAGTTCGATCGGACAGTTATTC. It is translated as CAGSLEWTSSIGQLF.